Below, 22 T cell receptor beta chains from the same sample are listed, as sequenced in a study of T-cell reconstitution after alpha-beta-depleted transplantation in children. Unique molecular identifiers were used in preparing the TCRbeta library. TCRdb reprocessed the PCR reads with MiXCR, giving one entry per CDR3 protein. The table shows around 450,000 distinct CDR3 sequences, with over 9.5% occurring only once. The source material was PBMCs, sampled before TCRalphabeta/CD19-depleted stem cell transplant. The receptors here all came from a child aged 2-15 years with inherited bone marrow failure, due to receive a stem cell transplant.

This clonotype appeared many times. The chain is built from TRBV27 and TRBJ2-1, with D maybe TRBD2 (5 bases). CDR1 is MNHEY, CDR2 SMNVEV, per germline (reference sequence). The CDR3 totals 15 residues. V was clipped by 8 bases and J by 0 bases, with 14 bases between them. The CDR3 DNA reads as TGTGCCAGCGCCTTCTCAACTAGCTCCTACAATGAGCAGTTCTTC. Its protein product is CASAFSTSSYNEQFF.

This clonotype has ten or more counts. V gene TRBV7-2 combines with J gene TRBJ2-4, with TRBD1 identical over 7 bases. Germline V CDR1 and CDR2: SGHTA, FQGNSA. The CDR3 sequence is 12 residues long. The J segment lost 11 bases and the V segment lost 4 bases, leaving 5 bases of the junction unmatched. The CDR3 coding sequence is TGTGCCAGCAGCTCTAGACAGGGCGTTCAGTACTTC. As protein: CASSSRQGVQYF.

This clonotype was seen ten or more times. This CDR3 reads CATSRVREWSNEQFF. The CDR3 bases are TGTGCCACCAGCAGAGTAAGAGAGTGGAGCAATGAGCAGTTCTTC. V is TRBV15 and J is TRBJ2-1; D gene ambiguous. Trimming cost V 1 base and J 6 bases, with 13 bases left between them. The CDR3 runs 15 residues. Germline values: CDR1 LNHNV, CDR2 YYDKDF (reference sequence).

This clonotype was detected only a few times. The CDR3 nucleotides are TGCGCCAGCAGCTTGGACAGGGTTTCTAATTCACCCCTCCACTTT. Encoded protein: CASSLDRVSNSPLHF. The chain carries TRBV5-1 and TRBJ1-6; perhaps TRBD1 as D (6 bases). This CDR3 has 15 residues. The germline gives CDR1 SGHRS, CDR2 YFSETQ. Trimming cost V 0 bases and J 6 bases, with 10 bases left between them.

Ten or more counts support this clonotype. The chain is built from TRBV7-9 and TRBJ1-6; D is ambiguous. The V gene's germline CDR1 is SEHNR and CDR2 FQNEAQ (reference sequence). The CDR3 loop spans 11 amino acids. Trimming stripped 8 bases from V and 8 bases from J, with 7 bases between. CDR3 in amino acids: CASERDSPLHF. The CDR3 DNA is TGTGCCAGCGAAAGGGATTCACCCCTCCACTTT.

This clonotype was counted between two and nine times. The DNA of the CDR3 is TGTGCCAGCAGCCCGGGCCCGAGGGCAGCTCCGTTCTTC. It encodes CASSPGPRAAPFF. This chain joins TRBV12-3 or TRBV12-4 and TRBJ2-1; possible D gene TRBD2, 5 bases. The germline V and J ends were trimmed by 6 bases and 15 bases, with 21 bases remaining between them. The CDR3 is 13 amino acids.

This clonotype was seen repeatedly, ten times or more. This chain connects TRBV6-5 to TRBJ2-2; a possible D gene is TRBD2 (6 bases). V dropped 3 bases and J dropped 5 bases, with 13 bases sitting between them. Germline V CDR1 and CDR2: MNHEY, SVGAGI. The CDR3 loop spans 15 amino acids. This chain's CDR3 is CASSYQGGGTGELFF. Written as DNA, the CDR3 is TGTGCCAGCAGTTATCAGGGAGGAGGGACCGGGGAGCTGTTTTTT.

This clonotype was observed many times. The chain is built from TRBV20-1 and TRBJ2-7; no definite D call. This CDR3 contains 12 residues. The germline V gene has CDR1 DFQATT and CDR2 SNEGSKA (reference sequence). The CDR3 sequence is CSASGPVYEQYF. The CDR3 DNA reads as TGCAGCGCGTCCGGGCCAGTCTACGAGCAGTACTTC.

This clonotype was detected ten times or more. The chain is built from TRBV28 and TRBJ1-4; D ambiguous. CDR3 size: 16 residues. The germline CDR1 and CDR2 sequences are MDHEN and SYDVKM. V lost 2 bases, J lost 1 base, and 11 bases lay in between. This CDR3 is CASSLRGEGTNEKLFF. Written as DNA, the CDR3 is TGTGCCAGCAGTTTACGGGGAGAAGGAACTAATGAAAAACTGTTTTTT.

The sample holds a few counts of this clonotype. This sequence joins TRBV7-2 and TRBJ2-2, with D maybe TRBD1 (5 bases). V lost 5 bases and J 2 bases, leaving 9 bases between the germline ends. There are 14 residues in the CDR3. CDR1 is SGHTA, CDR2 FQGNSA, per germline. The CDR3 coding sequence is TGTGCCAGCAGCGACAGACGAAACACCGGGGAGCTGTTTTTT. This sequence encodes CASSDRRNTGELFF. Full variable domain (rest looked up from reference TRBV7-2 and TRBJ2-2): GAGVSQSPSNKVTEKGKDVELRCDPISGHTALYWYRQSLGQGLEFLIYFQGNSAPDKSGLPSDRFSAERTGGSVSTLTIQRTQQEDSAVYLCASSDRRNTGELFFGEGSRLTVL.

This clonotype has ten or more counts. The chain has TRBV20-1 and TRBJ2-2; no clear D gene. This CDR3 contains 15 residues. Trimming shortened V by 3 bases and J by 4 bases, and 15 bases separated the two germline ends. The germline V gene encodes CDR1 DFQATT and CDR2 SNEGSKA (reference sequence). CDR3 nucleotides: TGCAGTGCTAGTCGTCGTCCGTGGAGCACCGGGGAGCTGTTTTTT. It encodes CSASRRPWSTGELFF.

In this sample, this clonotype turned up many times. The gene calls are TRBV5-1 and TRBJ2-7, with TRBD2 matching 8 bases. The CDR3 is made up of 16 amino acids. The J segment lost 2 bases and the V segment lost 0 bases, leaving 7 bases of the junction unmatched. The germline gives CDR1 SGHRS, CDR2 YFSETQ. CDR3 sequence (DNA): TGCGCCAGCAGCTTGGGGACTGGACTAGCAGCCTACGAGCAGTACTTC. Encoded protein: CASSLGTGLAAYEQYF.

In this sample, this clonotype turned up many times. The V and J genes are TRBV3-1 and TRBJ2-7; TRBD1 matches at 8 bases. There are 13 residues in the CDR3. Germline V CDR1 and CDR2: LGHDT, YNNKEL (reference sequence). Trimming removed 4 bases from V and 6 bases from J; junction bases left unmatched: 5. Here the CDR3 reads CASSPTTGGEQYF. The CDR3 DNA is TGTGCCAGCAGCCCCACTACAGGGGGCGAGCAGTACTTC.

Worth noting for this clonotype: A read error may produce the germline difference seen at one junction end. The V gene is TRBV7-9, the J gene TRBJ1-1; possible D gene TRBD1, 5 bases. The CDR3 has 13 amino acids. Germline CDR1 SEHNR, CDR2 FQNEAQ (reference sequence). CDR3 residues: CASSPREDTVAFF. The CDR3 nucleotides read TGTGCCAGCAGCCCAAGAGAGGACACTGTAGCTTTCTTT.

This clonotype was seen a handful of times. This rearrangement joins TRBV5-1 to TRBJ1-1; 9 bases map to TRBD1. The CDR3 totals 15 residues. Germline V gives CDR1 SGHRS, CDR2 YFSETQ. The junction had 6 bases not matched to a gene; V was cut back by 3 bases and J by 3 bases. Here the CDR3 reads CASSSRTGEYTEAFF. CDR3 nucleotides: TGCGCCAGCAGCTCCCGGACAGGGGAGTACACTGAAGCTTTCTTT.

The chain links TRBV20-1 to TRBJ2-7; TRBD1 might be the D (6 bases). The CDR3 runs to 14 residues. V lost 3 bases, J lost 4 bases, and 16 bases lay in between. CDR1 DFQATT and CDR2 SNEGSKA come from the germline V gene (reference sequence). The CDR3 DNA sequence: TGCAGTGCTAGCAGGGGTGGTAGCTTATACGAGCAGTACTTC. Its translation: CSASRGGSLYEQYF.

This clonotype turned up a few times. V and J are TRBV11-2 and TRBJ2-1, with D unclear. Per germline, CDR1 SGHAT and CDR2 FQNNGV. The CDR3 runs 18 residues. The V gene lost 0 bases and the J gene lost 0 bases, with 15 bases spanning the gap. For the CDR3, the DNA is TGTGCCAGCAGCTTAGATCCGCACCGTCTACGCTCCTACAATGAGCAGTTCTTC. Protein sequence: CASSLDPHRLRSYNEQFF.

This clonotype was recorded many times. The chain links TRBV29-1 to TRBJ2-6; 8 bases map to TRBD1. Losses at the gene ends were 6 bases for V and 3 bases for J; bases not matched to a gene: 13. CDR1 and CDR2 from the germline V gene are SQVTM and ANQGSEA. The CDR3 loop spans 17 amino acids. The CDR3 DNA sequence: TGCAGCGTGGCAGGGGGCGAGGCGGTGGTTGGGGCCAACGTCCTGACTTTC. Protein sequence: CSVAGGEAVVGANVLTF.

This clonotype was seen many times. The chain has TRBV5-5 and TRBJ2-5; weak D call: TRBD2 (5 bases). Trimming stripped 0 bases from V and 3 bases from J, with 9 bases between. There are 14 residues in the CDR3. Per germline, CDR1 SGHKS and CDR2 YYEKEE (reference sequence). The CDR3 nucleotides are TGTGCCAGCAGCTTGGGGTCCGGGAAAGAGACCCAGTACTTC. Translated: CASSLGSGKETQYF.

Remarks on this clonotype: A read error may be the cause here, since a much bigger clone is one base away. The J gene is TRBJ2-7, the V gene TRBV7-2, with D possibly TRBD2 on 5 matching bases. CDR1 is SGHTA, CDR2 FQGNSA, per germline. There are 13 residues in the CDR3. The CDR3 DNA reads as TGTGCCAGCAGCTTACTAGCCTCCTACGAGAAGTACTTC. This encodes CASSLLASYEKYF. The whole variable domain, filled in from reference TRBV7-2 and TRBJ2-7, reads GAGVSQSPSNKVTEKGKDVELRCDPISGHTALYWYRQSLGQGLEFLIYFQGNSAPDKSGLPSDRFSAERTGGSVSTLTIQRTQQEDSAVYLCASSLLASYEKYFGPGTRLTVT.

The V gene is TRBV12-3 or TRBV12-4, the J gene TRBJ2-1, with D unclear. The CDR3 totals 15 residues. V was shortened by 5 bases and J by 0 bases, with 11 bases between the two germline ends. The CDR3 here is CASSPGRRSYNEQFF. In DNA, the CDR3 is TGTGCCAGCAGTCCCGGGCGGCGCTCCTACAATGAGCAGTTCTTC.

This clonotype has a count of ten or more. This sequence joins TRBV4-3 and TRBJ1-1; unclear D gene. CDR1 and CDR2 from the germline V gene are LGHNA and YSLEER. The CDR3 is 14 residues long. The germline V and J ends were trimmed by 0 bases and 11 bases, with 16 bases remaining between them. The CDR3 sequence is CASSQDRDLLRAFF. The CDR3 DNA follows: TGCGCCAGCAGCCAAGATCGTGACCTGCTACGGGCTTTCTTT.